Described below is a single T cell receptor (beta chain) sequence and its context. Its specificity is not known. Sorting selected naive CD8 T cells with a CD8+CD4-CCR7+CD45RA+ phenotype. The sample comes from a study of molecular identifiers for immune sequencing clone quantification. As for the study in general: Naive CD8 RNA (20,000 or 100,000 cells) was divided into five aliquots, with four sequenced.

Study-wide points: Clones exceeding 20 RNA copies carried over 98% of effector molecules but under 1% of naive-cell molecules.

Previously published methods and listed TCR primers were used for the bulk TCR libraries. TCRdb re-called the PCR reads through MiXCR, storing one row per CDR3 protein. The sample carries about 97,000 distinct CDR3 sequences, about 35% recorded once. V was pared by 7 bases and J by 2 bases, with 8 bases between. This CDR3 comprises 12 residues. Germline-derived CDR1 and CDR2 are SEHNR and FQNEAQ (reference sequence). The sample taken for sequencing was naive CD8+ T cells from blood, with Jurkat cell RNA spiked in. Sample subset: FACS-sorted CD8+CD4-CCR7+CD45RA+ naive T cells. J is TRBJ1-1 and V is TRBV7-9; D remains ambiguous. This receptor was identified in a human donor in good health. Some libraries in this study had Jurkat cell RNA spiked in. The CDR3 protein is CASKAFNTEAFF. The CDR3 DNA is TGTGCCAGCAAGGCATTCAACACTGAAGCTTTCTTT.